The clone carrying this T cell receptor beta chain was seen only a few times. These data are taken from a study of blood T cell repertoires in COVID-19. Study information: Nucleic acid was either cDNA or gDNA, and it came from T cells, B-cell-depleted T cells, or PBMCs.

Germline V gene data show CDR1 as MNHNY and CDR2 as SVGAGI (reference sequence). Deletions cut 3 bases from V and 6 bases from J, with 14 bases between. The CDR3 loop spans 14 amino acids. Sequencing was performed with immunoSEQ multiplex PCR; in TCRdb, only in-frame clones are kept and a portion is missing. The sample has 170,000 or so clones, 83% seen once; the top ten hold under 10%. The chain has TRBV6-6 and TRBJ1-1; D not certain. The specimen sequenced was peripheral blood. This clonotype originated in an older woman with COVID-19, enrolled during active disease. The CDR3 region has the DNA TGTGCCAGCAGTTATGGGCACTCAAGCTCTGAAGCTTTCTTT. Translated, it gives CASSYGHSSSEAFF.